This T cell receptor (beta chain) was recorded in a study of radiation and T cells in renal cell carcinoma (dated by TCRdb to 2020 to 2021). Looking at the study overall: The samples were drawn from a clinical trial, where primary renal cell carcinomas were treated with 15 Gy of stereotactic body radiation therapy and then removed by nephrectomy 4 weeks afterward. TCR beta sequencing covered some 55 samples in total, comprising some 26 tumors and about 27 peripheral blood samples. Across all 50 or so samples, around 4,000,000 unique CDR3 nucleotide sequences encoding about 2.4 million unique CDR3 amino acid sequences were identified. The paper as a whole reports these results and caveats: With a single-armed trial design, the study had no way to address how radiation dose or scheduling affects the TCR repertoire. In blood, the top tumor clonotypes increased from baseline to 2 weeks after radiation and then shrank by 4 weeks, which suggests a temporary expansion of tumor-resident clones. Changes in the blood repertoire were not tracked past 4 weeks after treatment. No pretreatment tumor biopsies were available, so the baseline intratumoral presence of clonotypes could not be determined.

CDR1 and CDR2 are drawn from the germline V gene: MDHEN, SYDVKM. CDR3 length: 15 amino acids, cysteine to phenylalanine. Kept here is only the CDR3 DNA, which spans 45 bases and is read in frame from base 1. The junction carries 11 bases between V and J, which are trimmed by 0 bases and 5 bases respectively. For this clone: Its antigen remains undetermined. The sample holds no much larger clone one base away, and base qualities are not on file.

According to the study, the label for this sample's time point signals: baseline pretreatment blood. This specimen's treatment or condition label, per the study, means: 15 Gy SBRT to primary tumor, nephrectomy 4 weeks later. To track tumor-enriched clonotypes, serial peripheral blood was sampled from radiation-treated patients at baseline and at 2 weeks and 4 weeks after SBRT. Renal cell carcinoma with clear cell pathology was present in all patients. Genomic DNA for TCR sequencing was prepared using the QIAamp DNA Blood Mini Kit (Qiagen). The analyses included just those samples that passed every quality control check. TCR beta libraries were generated from genomic DNA with the immunoSEQ kit, following the manufacturer's recommendations. To prepare libraries, a first multiplex PCR with proprietary primers was run, followed by a second PCR that added unique barcodes, and a bead cleanup was done after each round. Each sample batch included a kit-provided positive control reaction and a negative control reaction. The final libraries were assessed on an Agilent 4200 TapeStation D1000 ScreenTape, pooled by volume, and quantified by qPCR. Sequencing was performed on an Illumina NextSeq500 using a MidOutput 150-cycle cartridge, with 156 Read1 cycles, 15 Index1 cycles, and the kit custom primers. The pooled library was loaded at approximately 1 pM, with a 20% PhiX control spiked in. Turning to the authors' computational methods: Vendor-processed data were analyzed in R, with a clonotype defined as all T cells sharing the same CDR3 nucleotide sequence. In the clone abundance analyses, frequencies were normalized to the 10,000 most abundant clones in each sample. Public T cell clones, which averaged fewer than five per sample, were removed prior to analysis. An abundance difference of at least 32-fold between compartments was the criterion for calling clonotypes tumor-enriched or baseline blood-enriched. A beta-binomial differential abundance model was applied to find clonotypes that expanded or contracted between blood time points. The Baroni-Urbani and Buser coefficient was used to measure tumor-blood repertoire similarity, and groups were compared with two-tailed Wilcoxon tests in R. In its TCRdb copy, this immuneACCESS table keeps in-frame sequences only and misses some clones. Where compared with another copy, unresolved V genes explain less than half of these, and the others have no known cause. The V and J calls and clone size are taken from that table; D and trimming were inferred from the DNA. Within this sample are some 95,000 clones, with 75% to 90% of them counted one time only. In total, the top ten clones hold roughly 8% of the sample.

The receptor was derived from a man aged 50 to 59 with renal cell carcinoma. The sequence is built from TRBV28 and TRBJ1-5; there is no confident call for the D gene. Sequences were derived from blood, sampled from a patient whose treatment included radiotherapy and nephrectomy. The CDR3 sequence is CASSLWGSSDQPQHF. The sequenced DNA is TGTGCCAGCAGTTTATGGGGCAGTAGTGATCAGCCCCAGCATTTT.